This entry lists 4 T cell receptor beta chains sequenced from one sample in a study of T cells after yellow fever vaccination. TCRdb analysed the 5' RACE reads with MiXCR anew, one entry per CDR3 protein. The sample includes a few hundred thousand distinct CDR3 sequences, about 6.9% of them seen just once. The sequencing here drew on PBMCs, taken roughly 46 days after the first yellow fever vaccination. The receptors were gathered from a man aged 18 to 29 who received the YFV17D yellow fever vaccine.

J is TRBJ2-1 and V is TRBV20-1, with 15 positions matching TRBD2. The germline V gene has CDR1 DFQATT and CDR2 SNEGSKA (reference sequence). The CDR3 loop spans 14 amino acids. The CDR3 nucleotides are TGCAGCGATTCCCGGACTAGCGGGGGGGATGAGCAGTTCTTC. Translating gives CSDSRTSGGDEQFF.

J is TRBJ2-7 and V is TRBV7-9; 8 bases match TRBD1. The V segment lost 7 bases and the J segment 2 bases; nucleotides outside the gene matches: 7. This CDR3 is built from 14 residues. From germline, CDR1 is SEHNR and CDR2 FQNEAQ (reference sequence). The CDR3 is CASNAGTGAYEQYF. In DNA, the CDR3 is TGTGCCAGCAATGCCGGGACAGGCGCCTACGAGCAGTACTTC.

This clonotype was observed many times. The chain carries TRBV7-2 and TRBJ2-4; 8 nucleotides match TRBD2. J lost 0 bases, V lost 0 bases, and 10 bases had no gene match. Germline V lookup: CDR1 SGHTA, CDR2 FQGNSA. The CDR3 has 19 residues. The CDR3 reads CASSLALARGVLAKNIQYF. CDR3 bases: TGTGCCAGCAGCTTAGCCTTGGCGCGGGGGGTACTAGCCAAAAACATTCAGTACTTC.

This clonotype was found a few times. This chain links TRBV14 with TRBJ2-2; 10 bases are shared with TRBD2. The CDR3 consists of 17 residues. From germline, CDR1 is SGHDN and CDR2 FVKESK. V lost 2 bases, J lost 3 bases, and 6 bases stayed unmatched. CDR3 loop: CASSQRLAGAHTGELFF. The DNA for the CDR3 is TGTGCCAGCAGCCAAAGGCTAGCGGGGGCCCACACCGGGGAGCTGTTTTTT.